A single sample gave rise to the 29 T cell receptor beta chains below, sequenced in a study of shared clonotypes between healthy human individuals. Libraries were prepared by immunoSEQ multiplex PCR; TCRdb keeps only in-frame clonotypes and omits some of them. The data hold roughly 2 million clones, with approximately 95% observed a single time. The sequencing input was naive CD4+ T cells sorted from blood. Indicated subset: CD45RA+ positively selected. These receptors originate from a young man in good health.

V usage is TRBV2 and J usage is TRBJ2-7; D is uncertain. The CDR3 runs to 11 residues. V lost 7 bases, J lost 2 bases, and 6 bases lay in between. CDR1 and CDR2 from the germline V gene are SNHLY and FYNNEI. CDR3: CASMSAYEQYF. In nucleotides, the CDR3 is TGTGCCAGCATGTCCGCCTACGAGCAGTACTTC.

V and J are TRBV7-2 and TRBJ1-2; D might be TRBD1 (5 bases). The V and J ends lost 6 bases and 4 bases respectively, with 18 bases between them. Germline V gene data show CDR1 as SGHTA and CDR2 as FQGNSA. The CDR3 has 15 residues. CDR3 nucleotides: TGTGCCAGCAGTCGACACAAGGGGACCAGCTATGGCTACACCTTC. The encoded protein is CASSRHKGTSYGYTF. The full variable domain, with the rest looked up from reference TRBV7-2 and TRBJ1-2, is GAGVSQSPSNKVTEKGKDVELRCDPISGHTALYWYRQSLGQGLEFLIYFQGNSAPDKSGLPSDRFSAERTGGSVSTLTIQRTQQEDSAVYLCASSRHKGTSYGYTFGSGTRLTVV.

Turning to this clone: This same CDR3 is encoded by further DNA sequences in the sample. This chain links TRBV18 with TRBJ2-5, with 8 bases identical to TRBD1. This CDR3 has 13 amino acids. V shed 4 bases, J shed 5 bases, and the junction held 3 bases outside the gene matches. CDR1 and CDR2 from the germline V gene are KGHSH and LQKENI. This CDR3 is CASSRGQEETQYF. DNA of the CDR3: TGTGCCAGCTCACGGGGACAGGAGGAGACCCAGTACTTC.

The chain recombines TRBV28 with TRBJ1-6; no reliable D call. The CDR3 is 14 residues long. Germline CDR1 and CDR2: MDHEN and SYDVKM. Trimming stripped 3 bases from V and 11 bases from J, with 14 bases between. CDR3 region: CASSLVDYFAPLHF. CDR3 nucleotide sequence: TGTGCCAGCAGTTTGGTAGACTACTTCGCACCCCTCCACTTT.

The rearrangement uses TRBV7-2 and TRBJ2-1; the D gene is possibly TRBD2 (5 bases). V gave up 5 bases and J gave up 6 bases, with 11 bases separating them. CDR1 and CDR2 from the germline V gene are SGHTA and FQGNSA. The CDR3 extends over 13 amino acids. The CDR3 nucleotides read TGTGCCAGCAGCCCCTATGCGGGCAATGAGCAGTTCTTC. It encodes CASSPYAGNEQFF.

V gene TRBV2 combines with J gene TRBJ1-5; TRBD1 is a possible D gene (6 bases). V gave up 6 bases and J gave up 1 base, with 16 bases separating them. The CDR3 has 16 residues. Germline CDR1 reads SNHLY; CDR2 reads FYNNEI. CDR3 protein: CASRETGYWSNQPQHF. CDR3 DNA sequence: TGTGCCAGCAGGGAAACAGGGTATTGGAGCAATCAGCCCCAGCATTTT.

The chain recombines TRBV5-1 with TRBJ2-3, with 7 bases fitting TRBD1. This CDR3 is built from 16 residues. Germline assignment: CDR1 SGHRS and CDR2 YFSETQ. V was clipped by 0 bases and J by 0 bases; unmatched bases: 4. The CDR3 loop is CASSLGGGGSTDTQYF. In DNA, the CDR3 is TGCGCCAGCAGCTTGGGAGGGGGCGGTAGCACAGATACGCAGTATTTT.

The V and J genes are TRBV6-5 and TRBJ1-4, with 10 bases lining up with TRBD1. The CDR3 totals 16 residues. Germline V gene sequence: CDR1 MNHEY, CDR2 SVGAGI. The junction had 9 bases not matched to a gene; V was cut back by 3 bases and J by 8 bases. CDR3 bases: TGTGCCAGCAGTTATTTCGACAGGGGGCGGTGGGAAAAACTGTTTTTT. Residues: CASSYFDRGRWEKLFF.

The chain joins TRBV2 to TRBJ1-2; D unresolved. This CDR3 spans 13 amino acids. V lost 6 bases to trimming and J lost 6 bases, with 14 bases between them. CDR1 is SNHLY, CDR2 FYNNEI, per germline. The DNA of the CDR3 is TGTGCCAGCAGCCCCGTTAGCTTCAATGGCTACACCTTC. Translation: CASSPVSFNGYTF.

For this clone: Other DNA variants within this sample encode the same CDR3. The chain couples TRBV7-6 to TRBJ2-7, with 7 nucleotides matching TRBD1. CDR1 and CDR2 from the germline V gene are SGHVS and FNYEAQ. The length of the CDR3 is 13 residues. V shed 6 bases, J shed 1 base, and the junction held 3 bases outside the gene matches. The CDR3 is CASSRDSSYEQYF. CDR3 coding DNA: TGTGCCAGCAGTAGGGACAGTTCCTACGAGCAGTACTTC. Full variable domain (rest looked up from reference TRBV7-6 and TRBJ2-7): GAGVSQSPRYKVTKRGQDVALRCDPISGHVSLYWYRQALGQGPEFLTYFNYEAQQDKSGLPNDRFSAERPEGSISTLTIQRTEQRDSAMYRCASSRDSSYEQYFGPGTRLTVT.

This clone was seen just once. Other DNA sequences in this sample translate to the same CDR3. The V call is TRBV5-1, the J call TRBJ2-1, with 7 bases identical to TRBD2. J gave up 2 bases and V 0 bases, and 2 bases lay outside the gene matches. CDR1 and CDR2 from the germline V gene are SGHRS and YFSETQ. This CDR3 region has 15 residues. The CDR3 here is CASSLALAAYNEQFF. CDR3 DNA sequence: TGCGCCAGCAGCTTGGCCCTAGCGGCCTACAATGAGCAGTTCTTC.

V gene TRBV9 combines with J gene TRBJ2-6; 9 positions match TRBD2. The V segment lost 4 bases and the J segment 0 bases; nucleotides outside the gene matches: 11. This CDR3 region has 19 residues. Germline lookup yields CDR1 SGDLS and CDR2 YYNGEE. CDR3 bases: TGTGCCAGCAGCCCCCGGCATCTAGCGGGAAGCTCTGGGGCCAACGTCCTGACTTTC. Protein sequence: CASSPRHLAGSSGANVLTF.

The V gene is TRBV7-2, the J gene TRBJ1-2; unclear D gene. Germline V gene sequence: CDR1 SGHTA, CDR2 FQGNSA. The CDR3 totals 13 residues. V shed 1 base and J shed 9 bases, with 12 bases lying between them. The CDR3 protein is CASSLGVETSYTF. The CDR3 bases are TGTGCCAGCAGCTTAGGAGTAGAGACTAGCTACACCTTC. The whole variable domain, filled in from reference TRBV7-2 and TRBJ1-2, reads GAGVSQSPSNKVTEKGKDVELRCDPISGHTALYWYRQSLGQGLEFLIYFQGNSAPDKSGLPSDRFSAERTGGSVSTLTIQRTQQEDSAVYLCASSLGVETSYTFGSGTRLTVV.

J is TRBJ2-1 and V is TRBV7-9; D remains unclear. This CDR3 region has 14 residues. V was shortened by 5 bases and J by 1 base, with 9 bases between the two germline ends. Per germline, CDR1 SEHNR and CDR2 FQNEAQ (reference sequence). CDR3 in amino acids: CASSLEWSYNEQFF. The CDR3 nucleotides are TGTGCCAGCAGCCTCGAGTGGTCCTACAATGAGCAGTTCTTC.

The V gene is TRBV5-1, the J gene TRBJ2-3; 7 bases are shared with TRBD1. This CDR3 is built from 12 residues. Trimming removed 4 bases from V and 4 bases from J; junction bases left unmatched: 0. Germline V gene lookup returns CDR1 SGHRS and CDR2 YFSETQ. CDR3 in amino acids: CASSGQADTQYF. In DNA, the CDR3 is TGCGCCAGCAGCGGACAGGCAGATACGCAGTATTTT. The variable domain in full, completed from reference TRBV5-1 and TRBJ2-3, reads KAGVTQTPRYLIKTRGQQVTLSCSPISGHRSVSWYQQTPGQGLQFLFEYFSETQRNKGNFPGRFSGRQFSNSRSEMNVSTLELGDSALYLCASSGQADTQYFGPGTRLTVL.

Worth noting for this clone: Other DNA variants within this sample encode the same CDR3. The rearrangement joins TRBV5-1 to TRBJ2-7, with D possibly TRBD1 on 5 matching bases. The CDR3 is 13 amino acids. Between the trimmed V and J ends, which lost 2 bases and 2 bases, there was a span of 8 bases. The V gene's germline CDR1 is SGHRS and CDR2 YFSETQ. For the CDR3, the DNA is TGCGCCAGCAGCTTAGACAGAACCTACGAGCAGTACTTC. Encoded protein: CASSLDRTYEQYF.

V usage is TRBV20-1 and J usage is TRBJ2-7, with D perhaps TRBD2 (6 bases). V was clipped by 5 bases and J by 6 bases, with 11 bases between them. The CDR3 is 11 amino acids. The V gene's germline CDR1 is DFQATT and CDR2 SNEGSKA (reference sequence). The CDR3 DNA is TGCAGTGCTCCTGTCGGGGGCGAGCAGTACTTC. Protein: CSAPVGGEQYF.

The chain couples TRBV28 to TRBJ2-7; TRBD1 or TRBD2 may be the D gene (5 bases each). This CDR3 is built from 15 residues. CDR1 is MDHEN, CDR2 SYDVKM, per germline. V gave up 5 bases and J gave up 4 bases, with 18 bases separating them. The CDR3 reads CASSAPLTRGYEQYF. The CDR3 nucleotides are TGTGCCAGCAGTGCCCCCCTTACGAGGGGATACGAGCAGTACTTC.

The V call is TRBV10-3, the J call TRBJ2-1, with 7 bases aligning to TRBD1. This CDR3 has 13 amino acids. The V gene's germline CDR1 is ENHRY and CDR2 SYGVKD. Trimming took 5 bases from V and 4 from J; bases not matched to a gene: 2. The CDR3 loop reads CAISRDSYNEQFF. The CDR3 nucleotides read TGTGCCATCAGTAGGGACAGTTACAATGAGCAGTTCTTC.

The chain uses TRBV14 and TRBJ2-3; D remains unclear. CDR3 length equals 13 residues. Germline-derived CDR1 and CDR2 are SGHDN and FVKESK. Trimming removed 6 bases at V and 2 bases at J, with 9 bases between. The CDR3: CASSLQHTDTQYF. CDR3 nucleotides: TGTGCCAGCAGTCTCCAGCACACAGATACGCAGTATTTT.

DNA for the CDR3: TGCGCCAGCAGCCAAGGTGTCGGCGGGACCCAGTTCTTC. Protein product: CASSQGVGGTQFF. The chain joins TRBV4-1 to TRBJ2-1; weak D call: TRBD2 (6 bases). Deletions cut 1 base from V and 13 bases from J, with 14 bases between. Germline V gene sequence: CDR1 MGHRA, CDR2 YSYEKL. The CDR3 contains 13 residues.

J is TRBJ2-3 and V is TRBV2; tentatively, D is TRBD1 (6 bases). The CDR3 length is 14 residues. Germline lookup yields CDR1 SNHLY and CDR2 FYNNEI. V was clipped by 6 bases and J by 2 bases, with 12 bases between them. CDR3 in DNA: TGTGCCAGCAGCCAACAGGGTATCACAGATACGCAGTATTTT. This gives the protein CASSQQGITDTQYF.

The chain is built from TRBV7-8 and TRBJ2-7, with D possibly being TRBD1 (6 bases). CDR1 SGHVS and CDR2 FQNEAQ come from the germline V gene. This CDR3 comprises 14 residues. V was shortened by 5 bases and J by 3 bases, with 14 bases between the two germline ends. CDR3 sequence (DNA): TGTGCCAGCAGCCAAGCGACACAGGGCTACGAGCAGTACTTC. Translated: CASSQATQGYEQYF.

As for this clone: A read error may account for a junction end that differs from germline. The chain employs TRBV7-9 and TRBJ2-3; TRBD2 aligns across 14 bases. CDR3 length: 13 amino acids. The germline V gene encodes CDR1 SEHNR and CDR2 FQNEAQ (reference sequence). CDR3 sequence: CASSLEGLAGVDF. CDR3 DNA sequence: TGTGCCAGCAGCTTAGAGGGACTAGCGGGAGTGGATTTT. Filled out from reference TRBV7-9 and TRBJ2-3, the complete variable domain reads DTGVSQNPRHKITKRGQNVTFRCDPISEHNRLYWYRQTLGQGPEFLTYFQNEAQLEKSRLLSDRFSAERPKGSFSTLEIQRTEQGDSAMYLCASSLEGLAGVDFGPGTRLTVL.

The chain is built from TRBV7-3 and TRBJ2-7; D is perhaps TRBD1 (6 bases). V lost 4 bases to trimming and J lost 6 bases, with 10 bases between them. Germline V lookup: CDR1 SGHTA, CDR2 FQGTGA. The CDR3 runs to 12 residues. The CDR3 coding sequence is TGTGCCAGCAGCTATACAGGGTTCGAGCAGTACTTC. Residues: CASSYTGFEQYF.

The chain links TRBV25-1 to TRBJ1-6; a possible D gene is TRBD1 (6 bases). Trimming shortened V by 4 bases and J by 8 bases, and 15 bases separated the two germline ends. Germline V gene lookup returns CDR1 MGHDK and CDR2 SYGVNS. The CDR3 is made up of 15 amino acids. CDR3 protein: CASSVTLDSHSPLHF. CDR3 nucleotide sequence: TGTGCCAGCAGTGTCACCCTGGACAGTCATTCACCCCTCCACTTT.

This chain connects TRBV11-1 to TRBJ1-2; 7 bases map to TRBD1. The CDR3 contains 14 residues. Losses at the gene ends were 4 bases for V and 6 bases for J; bases not matched to a gene: 8. Germline values: CDR1 SGHAT, CDR2 FQDESV (reference sequence). CDR3 nucleotides: TGTGCCAGCAGCTCAAATACCGGGACAGATGGCTACACCTTC. This sequence encodes CASSSNTGTDGYTF.

The chain joins TRBV18 to TRBJ2-7; D uncertain. V dropped 2 bases and J dropped 1 base, with 12 bases sitting between them. CDR3 length: 15 residues. The germline V gene has CDR1 KGHSH and CDR2 LQKENI. The CDR3 DNA follows: TGTGCCAGCTCACCAAGTTCAGGTATTTCCTACGAGCAGTACTTC. Translated: CASSPSSGISYEQYF.

This clone showed up just a few times. The chain joins TRBV9 to TRBJ1-5; D gene ambiguous. Per germline, CDR1 SGDLS and CDR2 YYNGEE. This CDR3 region has 15 residues. V was clipped by 3 bases and J by 1 base, with 11 bases between them. The CDR3 nucleotides read TGTGCCAGCAGCGCTTCCGGGCTCAGCAATCAGCCCCAGCATTTT. This sequence encodes CASSASGLSNQPQHF.